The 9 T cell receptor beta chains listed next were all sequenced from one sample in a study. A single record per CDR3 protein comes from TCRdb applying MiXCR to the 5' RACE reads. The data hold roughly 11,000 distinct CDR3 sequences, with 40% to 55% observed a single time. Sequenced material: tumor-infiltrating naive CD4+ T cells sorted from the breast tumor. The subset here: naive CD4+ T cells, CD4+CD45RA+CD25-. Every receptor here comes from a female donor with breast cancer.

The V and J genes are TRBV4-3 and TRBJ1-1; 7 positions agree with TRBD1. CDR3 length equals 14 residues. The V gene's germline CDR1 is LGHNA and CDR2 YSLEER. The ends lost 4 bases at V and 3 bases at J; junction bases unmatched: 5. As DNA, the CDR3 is TGCGCCAGCAGCCGTACAACAGGGGACACTGAAGCTTTCTTT. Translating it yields CASSRTTGDTEAFF.

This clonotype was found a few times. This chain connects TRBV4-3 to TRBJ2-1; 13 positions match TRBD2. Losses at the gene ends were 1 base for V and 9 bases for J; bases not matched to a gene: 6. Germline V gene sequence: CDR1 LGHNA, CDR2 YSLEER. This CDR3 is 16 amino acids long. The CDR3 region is CASSQVRLAGGLEQFF. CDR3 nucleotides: TGCGCCAGCAGCCAAGTGAGACTAGCGGGAGGTCTTGAGCAGTTCTTC.

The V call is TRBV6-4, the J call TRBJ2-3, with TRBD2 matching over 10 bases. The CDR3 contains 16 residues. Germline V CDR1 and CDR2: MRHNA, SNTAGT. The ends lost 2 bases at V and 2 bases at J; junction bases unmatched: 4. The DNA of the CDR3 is TGTGCCAGCAGTGACAGGACTAGCGGTCACACAGATACGCAGTATTTT. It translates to CASSDRTSGHTDTQYF.

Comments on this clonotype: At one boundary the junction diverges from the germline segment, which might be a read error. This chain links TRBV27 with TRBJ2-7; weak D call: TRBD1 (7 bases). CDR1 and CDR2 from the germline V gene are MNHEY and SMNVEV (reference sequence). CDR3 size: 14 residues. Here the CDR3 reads CAKGRRGDPYVQYF. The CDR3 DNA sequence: TGTGCCAAAGGACGCAGGGGGGATCCCTACGTGCAGTACTTC.

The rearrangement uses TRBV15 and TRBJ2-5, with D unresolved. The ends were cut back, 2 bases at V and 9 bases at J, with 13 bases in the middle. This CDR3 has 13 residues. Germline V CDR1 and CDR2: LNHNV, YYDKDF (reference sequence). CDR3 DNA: TGTGCCACCAGCAGACAACCCACTGAGGCCCAGTACTTC. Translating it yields CATSRQPTEAQYF.

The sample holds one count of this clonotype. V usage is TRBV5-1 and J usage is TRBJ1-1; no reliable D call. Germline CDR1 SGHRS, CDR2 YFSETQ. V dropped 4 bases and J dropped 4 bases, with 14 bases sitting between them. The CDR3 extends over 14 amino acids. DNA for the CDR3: TGCGCCAGCAGCCACGACATACGGGGCACTGAAGCTTTCTTT. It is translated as CASSHDIRGTEAFF.

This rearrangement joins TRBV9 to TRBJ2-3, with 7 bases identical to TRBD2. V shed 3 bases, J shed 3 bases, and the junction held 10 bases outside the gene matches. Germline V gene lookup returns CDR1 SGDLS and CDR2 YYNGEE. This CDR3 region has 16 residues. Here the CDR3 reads CASSARDYSVTDTQYF. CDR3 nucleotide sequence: TGTGCCAGCAGCGCCCGGGACTATTCTGTTACAGATACGCAGTATTTT.

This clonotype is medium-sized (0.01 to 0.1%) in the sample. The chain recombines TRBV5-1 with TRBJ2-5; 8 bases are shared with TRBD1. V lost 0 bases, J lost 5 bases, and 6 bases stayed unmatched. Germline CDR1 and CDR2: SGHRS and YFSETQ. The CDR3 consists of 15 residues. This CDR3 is CASSLVRTGPETQYF. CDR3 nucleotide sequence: TGCGCCAGCAGCTTGGTGCGGACAGGGCCGGAGACCCAGTACTTC.

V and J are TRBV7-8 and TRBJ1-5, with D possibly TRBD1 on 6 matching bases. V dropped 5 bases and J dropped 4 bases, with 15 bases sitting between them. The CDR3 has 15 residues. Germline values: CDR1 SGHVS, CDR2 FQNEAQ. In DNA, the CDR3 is TGTGCCAGCAGCCCCAGGACAGTAGATAATCAGCCCCAGCATTTT. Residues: CASSPRTVDNQPQHF.